The clone carrying this TCR beta chain was detected a few times. These data come from a study of T cell changes during pregnancy in multiple sclerosis. Sequencing used immunoSEQ multiplex PCR; TCRdb keeps in-frame clones, though not all of them. The sample lists 100,000 to 130,000 clones; around 93% were seen once. The clonotype was recovered from a female donor in good health, enrolled as a control in a pregnancy study. The sequencing here drew on peripheral blood, taken in the third trimester of pregnancy.

The CDR3, as DNA: TGTGCCAGCAGCTTAGTGCCGGGACTGGACTCACCCCTCCACTTT. Protein product: CASSLVPGLDSPLHF. The V and J genes are TRBV7-2 and TRBJ1-6; TRBD1 might be the D (5 bases). The CDR3 consists of 15 residues. Germline V lookup: CDR1 SGHTA, CDR2 FQGNSA. V dropped 1 base and J dropped 10 bases, with 14 bases sitting between them.